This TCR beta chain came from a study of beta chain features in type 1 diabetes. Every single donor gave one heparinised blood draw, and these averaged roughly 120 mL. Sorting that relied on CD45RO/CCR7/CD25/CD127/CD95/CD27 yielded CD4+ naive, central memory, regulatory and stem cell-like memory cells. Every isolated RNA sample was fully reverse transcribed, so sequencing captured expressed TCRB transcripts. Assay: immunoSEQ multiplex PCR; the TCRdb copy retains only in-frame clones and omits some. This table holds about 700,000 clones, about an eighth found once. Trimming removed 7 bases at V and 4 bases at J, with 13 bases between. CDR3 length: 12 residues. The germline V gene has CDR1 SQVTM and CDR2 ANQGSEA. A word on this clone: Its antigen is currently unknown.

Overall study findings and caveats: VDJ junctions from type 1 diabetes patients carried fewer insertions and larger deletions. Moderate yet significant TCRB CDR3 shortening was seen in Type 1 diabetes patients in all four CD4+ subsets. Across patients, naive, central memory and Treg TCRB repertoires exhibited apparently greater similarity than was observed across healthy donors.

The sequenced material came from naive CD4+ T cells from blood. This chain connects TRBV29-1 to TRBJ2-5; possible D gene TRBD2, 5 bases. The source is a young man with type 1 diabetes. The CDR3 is CSGGRDTETQYF. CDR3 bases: TGCAGCGGTGGTCGGGATACAGAGACCCAGTACTTC.